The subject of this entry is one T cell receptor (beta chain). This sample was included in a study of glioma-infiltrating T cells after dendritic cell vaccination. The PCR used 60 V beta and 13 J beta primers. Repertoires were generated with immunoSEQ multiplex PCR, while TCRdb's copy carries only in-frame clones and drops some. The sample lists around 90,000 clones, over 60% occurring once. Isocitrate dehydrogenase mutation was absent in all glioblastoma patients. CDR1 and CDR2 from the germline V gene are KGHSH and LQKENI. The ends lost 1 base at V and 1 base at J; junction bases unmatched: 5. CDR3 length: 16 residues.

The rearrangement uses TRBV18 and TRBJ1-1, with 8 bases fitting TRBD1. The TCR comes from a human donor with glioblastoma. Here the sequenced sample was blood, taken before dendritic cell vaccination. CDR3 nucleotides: TGTGCCAGCTCACCACGGAGACAGGGGAGGAACACTGAAGCTTTCTTT. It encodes CASSPRRQGRNTEAFF.